The entry below describes one TCR beta chain. Authors' data handling: Amplification of reference gene primers was used by the study to estimate nucleated cell counts. Assay: immunoSEQ multiplex PCR; the TCRdb copy retains only in-frame clones and omits some. That table supplies the V and J calls and clone size; D and trimming were determined from the DNA. This table has approximately 210,000 clones, just under 85% appearing once. The record originates from a study of blood T cell repertoires in COVID-19. Background on the study: Samples came from the United States, Italy and Spain, spanning acute and convalescent COVID-19. T cells, B-cell-depleted T cells, or PBMCs provided the cDNA or gDNA that served as material.

The sample consisted of peripheral blood. This clonotype was sampled from a woman aged 70-85 years with active or convalescent COVID-19.

CDR3 DNA sequence: TGTGCCAGCAGCCACCCGGGGGAGGTTATTAGCAATCAGCCCCAGCATTTT. As protein: CASSHPGEVISNQPQHF. The genes are TRBV14 and TRBJ1-5; D possibly corresponds to TRBD1 (5 bases). In germline, CDR1 is SGHDN, CDR2 FVKESK. This CDR3 region has 17 residues. Trimming left V 3 bases short and J 0 bases short, with 15 bases between.